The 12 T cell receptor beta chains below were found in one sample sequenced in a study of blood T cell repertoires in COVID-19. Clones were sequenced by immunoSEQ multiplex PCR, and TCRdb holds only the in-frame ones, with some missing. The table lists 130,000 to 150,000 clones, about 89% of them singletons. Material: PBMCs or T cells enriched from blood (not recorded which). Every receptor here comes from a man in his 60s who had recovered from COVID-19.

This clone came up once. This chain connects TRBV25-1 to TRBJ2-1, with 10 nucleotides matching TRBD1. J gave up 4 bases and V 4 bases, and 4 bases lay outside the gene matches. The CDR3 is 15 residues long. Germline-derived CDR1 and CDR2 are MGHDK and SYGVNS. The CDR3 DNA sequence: TGTGCCAGCAGTGGACAGGGGGCTGGGTACAATGAGCAGTTCTTC. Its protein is CASSGQGAGYNEQFF.

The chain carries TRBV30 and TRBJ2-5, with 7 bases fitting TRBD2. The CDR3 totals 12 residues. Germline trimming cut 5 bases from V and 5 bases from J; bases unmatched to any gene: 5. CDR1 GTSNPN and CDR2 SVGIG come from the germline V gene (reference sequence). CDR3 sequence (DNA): TGTGCCTGGTCAGCCGGGGGGGAGACCCAGTACTTC. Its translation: CAWSAGGETQYF.

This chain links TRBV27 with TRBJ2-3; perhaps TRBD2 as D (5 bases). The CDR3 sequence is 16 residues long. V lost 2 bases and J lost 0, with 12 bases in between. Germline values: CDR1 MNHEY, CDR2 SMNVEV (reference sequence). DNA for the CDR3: TGTGCCAGCAGTTTAAGCGGACTTCGAAGCACAGATACGCAGTATTTT. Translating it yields CASSLSGLRSTDTQYF.

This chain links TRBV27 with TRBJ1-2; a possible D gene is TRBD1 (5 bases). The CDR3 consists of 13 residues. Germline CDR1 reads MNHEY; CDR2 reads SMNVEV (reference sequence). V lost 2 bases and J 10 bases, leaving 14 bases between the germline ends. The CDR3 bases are TGTGCCAGCAGTTTAATGCTAGGGGCCGTCTACACCTTC. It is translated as CASSLMLGAVYTF.

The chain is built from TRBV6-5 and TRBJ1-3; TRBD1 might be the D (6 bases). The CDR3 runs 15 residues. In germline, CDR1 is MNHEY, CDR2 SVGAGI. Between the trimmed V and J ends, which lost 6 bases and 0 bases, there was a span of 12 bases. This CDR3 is CASRTGQLSGNTIYF. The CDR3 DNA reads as TGTGCCAGCAGAACCGGACAGCTCTCTGGAAACACCATATATTTT.

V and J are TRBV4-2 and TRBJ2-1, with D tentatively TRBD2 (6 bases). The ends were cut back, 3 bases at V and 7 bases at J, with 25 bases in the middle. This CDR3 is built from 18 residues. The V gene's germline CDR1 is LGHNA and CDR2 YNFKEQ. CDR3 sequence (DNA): TGTGCCAGCAGCCACGGTTTGAAGAGAGCGGGCGAGGGGAATGAGCAGTTCTTC. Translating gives CASSHGLKRAGEGNEQFF.

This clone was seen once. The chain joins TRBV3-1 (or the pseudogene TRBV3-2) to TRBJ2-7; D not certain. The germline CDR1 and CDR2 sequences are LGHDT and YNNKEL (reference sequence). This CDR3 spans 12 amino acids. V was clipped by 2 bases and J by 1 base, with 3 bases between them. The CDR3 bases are TGTGCCAGCAGCCAATCTTCCTACGAGCAGTACTTC. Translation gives CASSQSSYEQYF.

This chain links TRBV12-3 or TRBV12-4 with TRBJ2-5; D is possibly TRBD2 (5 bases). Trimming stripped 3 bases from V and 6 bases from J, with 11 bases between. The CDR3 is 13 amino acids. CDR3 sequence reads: CASSLRVVKTQYF. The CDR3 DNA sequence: TGTGCCAGCAGTTTGAGGGTCGTAAAGACCCAGTACTTC.

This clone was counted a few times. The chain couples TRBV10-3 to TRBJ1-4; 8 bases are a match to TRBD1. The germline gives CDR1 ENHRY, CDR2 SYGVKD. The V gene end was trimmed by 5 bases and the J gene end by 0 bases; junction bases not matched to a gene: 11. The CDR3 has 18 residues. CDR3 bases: TGTGCCATCAGTCCGGACAGGGCGGAAGATGCAACTAATGAAAAACTGTTTTTT. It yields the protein CAISPDRAEDATNEKLFF.

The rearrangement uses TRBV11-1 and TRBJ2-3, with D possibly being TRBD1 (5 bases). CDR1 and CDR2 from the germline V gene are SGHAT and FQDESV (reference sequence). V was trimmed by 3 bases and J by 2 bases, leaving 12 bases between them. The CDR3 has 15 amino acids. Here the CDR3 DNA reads TGTGCCAGCAGCTTTTCACCTGGGGCCACAGATACGCAGTATTTT. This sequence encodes CASSFSPGATDTQYF.

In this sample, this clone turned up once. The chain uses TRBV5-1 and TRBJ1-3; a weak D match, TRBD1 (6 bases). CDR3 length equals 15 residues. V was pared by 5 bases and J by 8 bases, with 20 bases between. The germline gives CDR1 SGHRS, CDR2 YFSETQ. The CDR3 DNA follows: TGCGCCAGCAGGTTAGGGGGATTTTCGGCAGACACCATATATTTT. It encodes CASRLGGFSADTIYF.

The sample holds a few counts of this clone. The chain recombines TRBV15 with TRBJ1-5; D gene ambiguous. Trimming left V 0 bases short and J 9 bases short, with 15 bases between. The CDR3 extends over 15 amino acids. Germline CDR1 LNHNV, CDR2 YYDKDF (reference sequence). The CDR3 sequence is CATSRDPGGGRPQHF. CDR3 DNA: TGTGCCACCAGCAGAGATCCCGGTGGAGGGCGGCCCCAGCATTTT. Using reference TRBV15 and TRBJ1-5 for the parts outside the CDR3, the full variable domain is DAMVIQNPRYQVTQFGKPVTLSCSQTLNHNVMYWYQQKSSQAPKLLFHYYDKDFNNEADTPDNFQSRRPNTSFCFLDIRSPGLGDTAMYLCATSRDPGGGRPQHFGDGTRLSIL.